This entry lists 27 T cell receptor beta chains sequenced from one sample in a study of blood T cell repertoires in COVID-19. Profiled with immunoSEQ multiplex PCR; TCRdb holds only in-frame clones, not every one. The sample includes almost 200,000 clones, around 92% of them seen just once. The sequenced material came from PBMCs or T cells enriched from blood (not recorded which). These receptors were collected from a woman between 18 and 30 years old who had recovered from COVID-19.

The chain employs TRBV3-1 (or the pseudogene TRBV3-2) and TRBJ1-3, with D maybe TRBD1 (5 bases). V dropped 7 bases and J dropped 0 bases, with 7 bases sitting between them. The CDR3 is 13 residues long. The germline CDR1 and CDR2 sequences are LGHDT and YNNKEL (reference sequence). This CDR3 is CASNRGSGNTIYF. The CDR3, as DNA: TGTGCCAGCAATAGGGGCTCTGGAAACACCATATATTTT.

CDR3 bases: TGTGCCTGGAGTGTACAGCAATATTCCTATGGCTACACCTTC. Translation: CAWSVQQYSYGYTF. This rearrangement joins TRBV30 to TRBJ1-2; D gene unclear. This CDR3 spans 14 amino acids. The ends were cut back, 0 bases at V and 4 bases at J, with 12 bases in the middle. The germline V gene encodes CDR1 GTSNPN and CDR2 SVGIG (reference sequence).

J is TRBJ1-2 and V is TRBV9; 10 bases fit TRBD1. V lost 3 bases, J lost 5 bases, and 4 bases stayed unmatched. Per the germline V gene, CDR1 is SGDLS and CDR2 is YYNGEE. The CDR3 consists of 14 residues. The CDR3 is CASSGMGQGYGYTF. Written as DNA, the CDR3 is TGTGCCAGCAGCGGCATGGGACAGGGGTATGGCTACACCTTC.

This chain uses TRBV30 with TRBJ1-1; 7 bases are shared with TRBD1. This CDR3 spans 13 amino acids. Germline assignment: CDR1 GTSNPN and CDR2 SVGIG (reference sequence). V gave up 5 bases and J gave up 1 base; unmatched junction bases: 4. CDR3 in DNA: TGTGCCTGGGACCGGGACAGGAACACTGAAGCTTTCTTT. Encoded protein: CAWDRDRNTEAFF.

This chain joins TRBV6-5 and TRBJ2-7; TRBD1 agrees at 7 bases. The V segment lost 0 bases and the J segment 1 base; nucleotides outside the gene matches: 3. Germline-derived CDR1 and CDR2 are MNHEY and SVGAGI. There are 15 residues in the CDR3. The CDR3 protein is CASSYSWDSSYEQYF. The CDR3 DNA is TGTGCCAGCAGTTACTCCTGGGACAGTTCCTACGAGCAGTACTTC.

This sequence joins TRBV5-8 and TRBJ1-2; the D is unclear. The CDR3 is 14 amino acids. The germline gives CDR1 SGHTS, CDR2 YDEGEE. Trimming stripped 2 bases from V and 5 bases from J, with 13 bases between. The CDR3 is CASSLWARIYGYTF. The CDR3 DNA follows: TGTGCCAGCAGCTTATGGGCCAGAATATATGGCTACACCTTC.

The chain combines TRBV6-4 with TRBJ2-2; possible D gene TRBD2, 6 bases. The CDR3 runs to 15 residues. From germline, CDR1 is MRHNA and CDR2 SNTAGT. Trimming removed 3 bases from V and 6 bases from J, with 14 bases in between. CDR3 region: CASSEYGGKAGELFF. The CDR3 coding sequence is TGTGCCAGCAGTGAATACGGGGGAAAGGCCGGGGAGCTGTTTTTT.

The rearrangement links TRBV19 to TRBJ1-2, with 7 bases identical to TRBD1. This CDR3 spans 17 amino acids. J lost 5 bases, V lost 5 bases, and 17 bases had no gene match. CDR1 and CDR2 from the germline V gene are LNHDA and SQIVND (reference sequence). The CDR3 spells CASSWGPPTGQGYGYTF. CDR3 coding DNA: TGTGCCAGTAGTTGGGGCCCGCCGACAGGGCAGGGGTATGGCTACACCTTC.

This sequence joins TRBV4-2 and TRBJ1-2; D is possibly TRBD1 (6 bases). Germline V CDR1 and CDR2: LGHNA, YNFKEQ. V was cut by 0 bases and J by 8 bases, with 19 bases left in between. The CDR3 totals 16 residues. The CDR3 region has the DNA TGTGCCAGCAGCCAAGAGGGGCAGGGGATAGGGAACGGCTACACCTTC. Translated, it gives CASSQEGQGIGNGYTF.

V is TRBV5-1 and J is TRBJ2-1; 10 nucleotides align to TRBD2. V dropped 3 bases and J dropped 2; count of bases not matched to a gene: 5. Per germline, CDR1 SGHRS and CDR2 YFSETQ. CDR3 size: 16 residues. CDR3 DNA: TGCGCCAGCAGCTCGAGCGGGGGGGCGGCCTACAATGAGCAGTTCTTC. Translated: CASSSSGGAAYNEQFF.

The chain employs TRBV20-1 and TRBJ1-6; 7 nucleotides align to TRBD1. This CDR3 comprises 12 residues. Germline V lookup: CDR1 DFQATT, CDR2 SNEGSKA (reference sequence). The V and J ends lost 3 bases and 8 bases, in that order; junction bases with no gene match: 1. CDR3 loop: CSASTGDSPLHF. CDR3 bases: TGCAGTGCTAGTACAGGGGATTCACCCCTCCACTTT.

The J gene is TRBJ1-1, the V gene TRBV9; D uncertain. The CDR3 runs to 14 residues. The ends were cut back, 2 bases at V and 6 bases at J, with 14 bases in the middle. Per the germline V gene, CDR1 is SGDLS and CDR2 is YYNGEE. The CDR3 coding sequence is TGTGCCAGCAGCGTCGGGGTCCGGGCCTCTGAAGCTTTCTTT. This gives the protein CASSVGVRASEAFF.

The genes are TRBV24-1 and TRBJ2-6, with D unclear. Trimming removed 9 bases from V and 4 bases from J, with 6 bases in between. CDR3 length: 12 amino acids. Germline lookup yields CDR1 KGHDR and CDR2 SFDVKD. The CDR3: CATLTGANVLTF. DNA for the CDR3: TGTGCCACCTTGACAGGGGCCAACGTCCTGACTTTC.

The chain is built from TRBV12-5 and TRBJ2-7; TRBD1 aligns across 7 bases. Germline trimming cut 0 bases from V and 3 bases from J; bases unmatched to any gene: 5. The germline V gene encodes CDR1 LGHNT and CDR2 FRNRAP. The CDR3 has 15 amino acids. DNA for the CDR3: TGTGCTAGTGGTTTGGTACTTCCAGGGGGCTACGAGCAGTACTTC. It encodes CASGLVLPGGYEQYF.

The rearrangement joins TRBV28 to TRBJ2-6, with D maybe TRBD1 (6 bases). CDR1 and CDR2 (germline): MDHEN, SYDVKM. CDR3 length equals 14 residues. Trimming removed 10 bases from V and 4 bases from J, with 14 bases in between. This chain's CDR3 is CATLQGSGANVLTF. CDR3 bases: TGTGCCACACTACAGGGATCCGGGGCCAACGTCCTGACTTTC.

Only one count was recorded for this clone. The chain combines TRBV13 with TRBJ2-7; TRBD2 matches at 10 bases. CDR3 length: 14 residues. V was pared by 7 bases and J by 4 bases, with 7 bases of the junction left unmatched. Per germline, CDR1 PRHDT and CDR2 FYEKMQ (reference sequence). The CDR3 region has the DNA TGTGCCAGCACCTCTAGCGGGGGACGATACGAGCAGTACTTC. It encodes CASTSSGGRYEQYF. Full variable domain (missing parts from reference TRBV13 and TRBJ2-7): AAGVIQSPRHLIKEKRETATLKCYPIPRHDTVYWYQQGPGQDPQFLISFYEKMQSDKGSIPDRFSAQQFSDYHSELNMSSLELGDSALYFCASTSSGGRYEQYFGPGTRLTVT.

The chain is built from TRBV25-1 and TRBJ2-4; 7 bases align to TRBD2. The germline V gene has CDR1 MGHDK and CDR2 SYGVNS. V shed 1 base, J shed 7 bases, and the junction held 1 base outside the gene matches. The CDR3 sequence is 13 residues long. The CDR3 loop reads CASSEFGGNIQYF. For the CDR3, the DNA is TGTGCCAGCAGTGAATTCGGGGGGAACATTCAGTACTTC.

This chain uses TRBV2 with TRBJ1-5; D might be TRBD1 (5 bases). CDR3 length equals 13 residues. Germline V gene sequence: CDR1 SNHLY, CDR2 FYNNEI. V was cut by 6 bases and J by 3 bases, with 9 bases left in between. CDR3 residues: CASSRQYNQPQHF. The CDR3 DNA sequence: TGTGCCAGCAGCCGACAGTACAATCAGCCCCAGCATTTT.

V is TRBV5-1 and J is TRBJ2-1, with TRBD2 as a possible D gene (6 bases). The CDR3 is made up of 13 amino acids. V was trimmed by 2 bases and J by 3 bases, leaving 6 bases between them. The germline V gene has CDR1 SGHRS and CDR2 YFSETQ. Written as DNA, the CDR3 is TGCGCCAGCAGCTTCGGGGGCTACAATGAGCAGTTCTTC. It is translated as CASSFGGYNEQFF.

The CDR3 reads CASSIAGITGELFF. The CDR3 DNA reads as TGTGCCAGTAGTATTGCAGGGATCACCGGGGAGCTGTTTTTT. This sequence joins TRBV19 and TRBJ2-2; a weak D match, TRBD1 (5 bases). This CDR3 region has 14 residues. Germline assignment: CDR1 LNHDA and CDR2 SQIVND (reference sequence). Trimming shortened V by 3 bases and J by 4 bases, and 9 bases separated the two germline ends.

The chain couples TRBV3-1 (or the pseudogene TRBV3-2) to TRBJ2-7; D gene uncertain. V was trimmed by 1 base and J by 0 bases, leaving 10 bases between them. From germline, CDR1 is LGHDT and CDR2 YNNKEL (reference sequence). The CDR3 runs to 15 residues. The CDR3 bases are TGTGCCAGCAGCCAAGGCTCTGGTAGCTCCTACGAGCAGTACTTC. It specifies CASSQGSGSSYEQYF.

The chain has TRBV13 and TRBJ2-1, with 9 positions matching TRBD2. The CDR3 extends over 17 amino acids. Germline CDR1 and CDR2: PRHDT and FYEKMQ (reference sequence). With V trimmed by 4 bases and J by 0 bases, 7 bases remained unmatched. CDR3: CASSSPSGENSYNEQFF. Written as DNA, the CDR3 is TGTGCCAGCAGCTCCCCTAGCGGGGAAAACTCCTACAATGAGCAGTTCTTC.

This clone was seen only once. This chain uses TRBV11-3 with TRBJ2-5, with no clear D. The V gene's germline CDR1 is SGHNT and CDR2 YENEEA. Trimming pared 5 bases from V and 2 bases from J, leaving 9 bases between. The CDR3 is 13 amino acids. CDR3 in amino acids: CASSPNTQETQYF. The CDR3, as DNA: TGTGCCAGCAGCCCAAACACACAAGAGACCCAGTACTTC.

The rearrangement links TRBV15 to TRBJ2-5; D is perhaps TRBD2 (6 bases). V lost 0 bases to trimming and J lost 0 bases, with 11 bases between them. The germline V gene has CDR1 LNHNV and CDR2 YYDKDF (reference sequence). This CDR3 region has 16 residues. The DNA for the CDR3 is TGTGCCACCAGCAGAGACCTAAGGACTAACCAAGAGACCCAGTACTTC. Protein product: CATSRDLRTNQETQYF. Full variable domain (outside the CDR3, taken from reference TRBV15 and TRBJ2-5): DAMVIQNPRYQVTQFGKPVTLSCSQTLNHNVMYWYQQKSSQAPKLLFHYYDKDFNNEADTPDNFQSRRPNTSFCFLDIRSPGLGDTAMYLCATSRDLRTNQETQYFGPGTRLLVL.

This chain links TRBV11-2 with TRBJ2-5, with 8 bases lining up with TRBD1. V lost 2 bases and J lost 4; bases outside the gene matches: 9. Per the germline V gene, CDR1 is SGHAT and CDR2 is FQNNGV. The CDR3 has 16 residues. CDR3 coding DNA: TGTGCCAGCAGCTTACTTCCAGGGGGCAGAGGAGAGACCCAGTACTTC. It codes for CASSLLPGGRGETQYF.

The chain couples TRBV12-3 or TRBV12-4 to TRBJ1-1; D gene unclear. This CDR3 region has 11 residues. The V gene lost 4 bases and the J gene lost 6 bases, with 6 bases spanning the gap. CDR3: CASSSFSEAFF. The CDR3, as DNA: TGTGCCAGCAGTTCCTTCTCTGAAGCTTTCTTT.

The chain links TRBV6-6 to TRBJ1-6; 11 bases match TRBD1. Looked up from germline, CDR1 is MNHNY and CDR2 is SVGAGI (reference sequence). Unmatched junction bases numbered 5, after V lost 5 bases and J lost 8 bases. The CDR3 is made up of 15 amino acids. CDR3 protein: CASSVPGQGDSPLHF. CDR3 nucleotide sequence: TGTGCCAGCAGTGTCCCGGGACAGGGGGATTCACCCCTCCACTTT.